The 31 T cell receptor beta chains given below trace back to one sample, sequenced in a study of blood T cells in healthy people across ages. The use of a sample-barcoded 5' primer and a J-beta primer mix characterized a second PCR of roughly 6 to 12 cycles. TCRdb processed the 5' RACE reads anew with MiXCR; each CDR3 protein has one entry. The data contain hundreds of thousands of distinct CDR3 sequences, more than 45% of them seen just once; the ten biggest clones take up 20% to 25%. The specimen was blood. Receptor source: an older man in good health.

This clonotype occurred once. The chain has TRBV3-1 and TRBJ1-2; no firm D call. The CDR3 spans 12 residues. The V end lost 4 bases, the J end lost 4 bases, and 7 bases lay between the germline ends. Germline CDR1 and CDR2: LGHDT and YNNKEL (reference sequence). CDR3 sequence: CASSRDFYGYTF. The CDR3 nucleotides are TGTGCCAGCAGCCGAGATTTCTATGGCTACACCTTC. Filled out from reference TRBV3-1 and TRBJ1-2, the complete variable domain reads DTAVSQTPKYLVTQMGNDKSIKCEQNLGHDTMYWYKQDSKKFLKIMFSYNNKELIINETVPNRFSPKSPDKAHLNLHINSLELGDSAVYFCASSRDFYGYTFGSGTRLTVV.

This sequence joins TRBV28 and TRBJ2-5; no definite D call. The V end lost 4 bases, the J end lost 2 bases, and 11 bases lay between the germline ends. The germline V gene has CDR1 MDHEN and CDR2 SYDVKM. This CDR3 comprises 14 residues. This CDR3 reads CASSSSPPQETQYF. The CDR3 bases are TGTGCCAGCAGTTCATCGCCTCCACAAGAGACCCAGTACTTC.

This clonotype was counted between two and nine times. In DNA form, the CDR3 reads TGTGCCAGCAGATCCACCGGGGGGAGGACTGAAGCTTTCTTT. It translates to CASRSTGGRTEAFF. The chain is built from TRBV6-2 or TRBV6-3 and TRBJ1-1, with D maybe TRBD1 (5 bases). V lost 6 bases, J lost 5 bases, and 16 bases lay in between. Germline V gives CDR1 MNHEY, CDR2 SVGEGT. This CDR3 is built from 14 residues.

This clonotype has more than one count but fewer than ten. The rearrangement uses TRBV11-2 and TRBJ1-4, with D unclear. The CDR3 has 13 residues. V was cut by 8 bases and J by 8 bases, with 15 bases left in between. CDR1 is SGHAT, CDR2 FQNNGV, per germline. This chain's CDR3 is CASSGAPREKLFF. CDR3 sequence (DNA): TGTGCCAGCTCGGGAGCCCCGCGCGAAAAACTGTTTTTT.

This clonotype has at least ten counts. The chain uses TRBV6-6 and TRBJ1-1; no clear D. This CDR3 region has 12 residues. V shed 4 bases and J shed 5 bases, with 8 bases lying between them. The germline V gene encodes CDR1 MNHNY and CDR2 SVGAGI (reference sequence). The CDR3 loop reads CASSLGRTEAFF. CDR3 DNA sequence: TGTGCCAGCAGTTTAGGGCGGACTGAAGCTTTCTTT.

The chain couples TRBV29-1 to TRBJ2-1; D might be TRBD1 or TRBD2, each matching 5 bases. Germline loops: CDR1 SQVTM, CDR2 ANQGSEA. Trimming removed 4 bases from V and 3 bases from J, with 10 bases in between. The CDR3 spans 13 residues. CDR3 sequence reads: CSVGAGSYNEQFF. The CDR3 DNA sequence: TGCAGCGTTGGGGCAGGGAGCTACAATGAGCAGTTCTTC.

CDR3 region: CASTGTGGIANYGYTF. The CDR3 nucleotides read TGTGCCAGCACCGGGACAGGGGGCATAGCTAACTATGGCTACACCTTC. The genes are TRBV5-6 and TRBJ1-2; 12 bases fit TRBD1. Germline CDR1 SGHDT, CDR2 YYEEEE. CDR3 length: 16 amino acids. V was clipped by 6 bases and J by 0 bases; unmatched bases: 6.

The chain carries TRBV25-1 and TRBJ1-2; tentatively, D is TRBD1 (5 bases). Germline CDR1 reads MGHDK; CDR2 reads SYGVNS. The CDR3 runs 12 residues. Between the trimmed V and J ends, which lost 4 bases and 4 bases, there was a span of 7 bases. CDR3 coding DNA: TGTGCCAGCAGTGGACAGATCTATGGCTACACCTTC. Translation gives CASSGQIYGYTF.

The CDR3 is CASSPPWGGGVDYGYTF. In DNA form, the CDR3 reads TGTGCCAGCTCACCACCGTGGGGAGGGGGCGTGGACTATGGCTACACCTTC. The chain uses TRBV18 and TRBJ1-2; 7 bases agree with TRBD1. Germline assignment: CDR1 KGHSH and CDR2 LQKENI. This CDR3 region has 17 residues. Unmatched junction bases numbered 10, after V lost 0 bases and J lost 3 bases.

This clonotype was detected only a few times. The V call is TRBV7-2, the J call TRBJ1-2, with 8 bases identical to TRBD1. CDR3 length equals 15 residues. From germline, CDR1 is SGHTA and CDR2 FQGNSA. With 4 bases clipped from V and 6 bases from J, the junction kept 10 bases outside the gene matches. The CDR3 DNA follows: TGTGCCAGCAGCTCCACAGGGGGAGCGTTCGATGGCTACACCTTC. It specifies CASSSTGGAFDGYTF. The full variable domain, in which reference TRBV7-2 and TRBJ1-2 provide the parts outside the CDR3, is GAGVSQSPSNKVTEKGKDVELRCDPISGHTALYWYRQSLGQGLEFLIYFQGNSAPDKSGLPSDRFSAERTGGSVSTLTIQRTQQEDSAVYLCASSSTGGAFDGYTFGSGTRLTVV.

This clonotype has only a few counts. The chain couples TRBV4-3 to TRBJ1-2, with TRBD1 matching over 7 bases. The germline V gene has CDR1 LGHNA and CDR2 YSLEER. Trimming cost V 0 bases and J 3 bases; bases outside gene matches: 10. This CDR3 has 17 amino acids. This chain's CDR3 is CASSQDALGRGDYGYTF. CDR3 DNA: TGCGCCAGCAGCCAAGATGCCCTTGGCAGGGGGGACTATGGCTACACCTTC.

The chain is built from TRBV12-3 or TRBV12-4 and TRBJ2-1; 9 bases agree with TRBD2. The J segment lost 5 bases and the V segment lost 6 bases, leaving 5 bases of the junction unmatched. The CDR3 consists of 14 residues. The CDR3 protein is CASSSGRPNNEQFF. The DNA of the CDR3 is TGTGCCAGCAGCAGCGGGAGGCCCAACAATGAGCAGTTCTTC.

The rearrangement joins TRBV6-2 or TRBV6-3 to TRBJ2-5, with 7 bases matching TRBD2. CDR3 length equals 15 residues. The germline gives CDR1 MNHEY, CDR2 SVGEGT. The V gene end was trimmed by 2 bases and the J gene end by 3 bases; junction bases not matched to a gene: 6. The CDR3 coding sequence is TGTGCCAGCAGTTACGGTGCCCTAGCGGAAGAGACCCAGTACTTC. Translating it yields CASSYGALAEETQYF.

This chain uses TRBV4-1 with TRBJ1-2; possibly TRBD1 for D (5 bases). In germline, CDR1 is MGHRA, CDR2 YSYEKL. The CDR3 length is 14 residues. V lost 5 bases, J lost 3 bases, and 13 bases lay in between. The CDR3 region has the DNA TGCGCCAGCAGCTCCGGGACCCAAGACTATGGCTACACCTTC. Amino acid sequence: CASSSGTQDYGYTF.

The chain recombines TRBV5-1 with TRBJ2-1; D remains unclear. The germline gives CDR1 SGHRS, CDR2 YFSETQ. Trimming left V 0 bases short and J 0 bases short, with 7 bases between. The CDR3 runs to 15 residues. The CDR3 reads CASSLEQPSYNEQFF. The CDR3 DNA reads TGCGCCAGCAGCTTGGAACAGCCCTCCTACAATGAGCAGTTCTTC. Supplemented by reference TRBV5-1 and TRBJ2-1, the full variable domain reads KAGVTQTPRYLIKTRGQQVTLSCSPISGHRSVSWYQQTPGQGLQFLFEYFSETQRNKGNFPGRFSGRQFSNSRSEMNVSTLELGDSALYLCASSLEQPSYNEQFFGPGTRLTVL.

This rearrangement joins TRBV4-3 to TRBJ2-1; 10 bases are a match to TRBD1. The trim removed 0 bases at V and 7 bases at J, leaving 3 bases unmatched. This CDR3 spans 15 amino acids. Per germline, CDR1 LGHNA and CDR2 YSLEER. The CDR3 loop reads CASSQEGDRGNEQFF. The CDR3 coding sequence is TGCGCCAGCAGCCAAGAGGGGGACAGGGGAAATGAGCAGTTCTTC.

As concerns this clonotype: A read error is possible here, since a much larger clone lies one base away. The chain is built from TRBV7-2 and TRBJ1-2; D unresolved. In germline, CDR1 is SGHTA, CDR2 FQGNSA. Trimming stripped 3 bases from V and 4 bases from J, with 6 bases between. This CDR3 is built from 12 residues. The CDR3 sequence is CASSFGSYGYTF. The CDR3 DNA sequence: TGTGCCAGCAGCTTCGGCAGCTATGGCTACACCTTC.

With respect to this clonotype: At one end, the junction sequence differs from germline, possibly due to a read error. This chain uses TRBV6-2 or TRBV6-3 with TRBJ2-6; D is possibly TRBD2 (6 bases). CDR1 is MNHEY and CDR2 is SVGEGT in the germline V gene. CDR3 size: 18 residues. Written as DNA, the CDR3 is TGTGCCAGCACGGACGGAGAAGCGGGTAACTCTGGGGCCAACGTCCCGACTTTC. It translates to CASTDGEAGNSGANVPTF.

This clonotype was recorded a few times. V usage is TRBV29-1 and J usage is TRBJ2-7; TRBD2 is a possible D gene (6 bases). CDR3 size: 11 residues. V gave up 5 bases and J gave up 2 bases, with 7 bases separating them. Germline CDR1 reads SQVTM; CDR2 reads ANQGSEA. The CDR3 DNA follows: TGCAGCGTTCAGCGGGCCTACGAGCAGTACTTC. Protein: CSVQRAYEQYF.

This chain joins TRBV20-1 and TRBJ2-1; tentatively, D is TRBD1 or TRBD2 (6 bases each). The V end was cut by 4 bases, the J end by 4 bases, with 14 bases between. Per the germline V gene, CDR1 is DFQATT and CDR2 is SNEGSKA (reference sequence). This CDR3 comprises 14 residues. The CDR3 sequence is CSAKGGLGYNEQFF. In DNA, the CDR3 is TGCAGTGCTAAGGGGGGACTGGGATACAATGAGCAGTTCTTC.

This chain links TRBV20-1 with TRBJ1-5; tentative D call: TRBD1 (5 bases). Per germline, CDR1 DFQATT and CDR2 SNEGSKA (reference sequence). V was pared by 6 bases and J by 3 bases, with 15 bases between. The CDR3 contains 14 residues. CDR3 sequence: CSAKPGVYNQPQHF. The CDR3 DNA follows: TGCAGTGCCAAGCCGGGGGTTTACAATCAGCCCCAGCATTTT.

This clonotype was seen at least ten times. This chain joins TRBV29-1 and TRBJ2-1, with a possible D match to TRBD2 (6 bases). The CDR3 has 16 amino acids. Trimming pared 7 bases from V and 0 bases from J, leaving 19 bases between. From germline, CDR1 is SQVTM and CDR2 ANQGSEA. Written as DNA, the CDR3 is TGCAGCGCTTTGAATTGGGAGGCGTACTCCTACAATGAGCAGTTCTTC. This translates into CSALNWEAYSYNEQFF.

The chain is built from TRBV24-1 and TRBJ2-1; perhaps D is TRBD1 or TRBD2 (5 bases each). Germline loops: CDR1 KGHDR, CDR2 SFDVKD. This CDR3 contains 15 residues. Trimming cost V 8 bases and J 4 bases, with 17 bases left between them. CDR3 sequence reads: CATKSRDGPYNEQFF. CDR3 bases: TGTGCCACCAAGAGCCGGGACGGTCCATACAATGAGCAGTTCTTC.

The chain uses TRBV7-2 and TRBJ2-3, with D possibly being TRBD2 (5 bases). The V end was cut by 8 bases, the J end by 3 bases, with 12 bases between. The CDR3 spans 13 residues. CDR1 is SGHTA, CDR2 FQGNSA, per germline. The CDR3 is CASSAGETDTQYF. CDR3 bases: TGTGCCAGCTCCGCCGGGGAAACAGATACGCAGTATTTT.

This clonotype was counted only a few times. The chain links TRBV20-1 to TRBJ2-7; TRBD2 aligns across 7 bases. Trimming removed 5 bases from V and 1 base from J; junction bases left unmatched: 14. CDR3 length equals 16 residues. The germline V gene encodes CDR1 DFQATT and CDR2 SNEGSKA (reference sequence). DNA for the CDR3: TGCAGTGCTCGAGCGGGAACCTCAATGAGATCCTACGAGCAGTACTTC. As protein: CSARAGTSMRSYEQYF.

This clonotype occurred many times. The chain links TRBV7-3 to TRBJ2-3; D might be TRBD1 (5 bases). CDR1 and CDR2 (germline): SGHTA, FQGTGA. V lost 0 bases and J lost 4, with 11 bases in between. The CDR3 extends over 15 amino acids. The DNA of the CDR3 is TGTGCCAGCAGCTTAACGGTCGACAGACCAGATACGCAGTATTTT. It is translated as CASSLTVDRPDTQYF.

This clonotype was seen at least ten times. This sequence joins TRBV6-5 and TRBJ1-1, with TRBD1 as a possible D gene (6 bases). Germline V CDR1 and CDR2: MNHEY, SVGAGI. Trimming removed 7 bases at V and 1 base at J, with 10 bases between. CDR3 length: 13 amino acids. CDR3 DNA: TGTGCCAGCACCCTAGGGGGGAACACTGAAGCTTTCTTT. Protein: CASTLGGNTEAFF.

The rearrangement uses TRBV9 and TRBJ1-4; possibly TRBD1 for D (6 bases). Germline CDR1 is SGDLS and CDR2 is YYNGEE. V was trimmed by 6 bases and J by 3 bases, leaving 15 bases between them. This CDR3 contains 15 residues. This CDR3 is CASTEGAGANEKLFF. The CDR3 DNA is TGTGCCAGCACCGAAGGGGCAGGGGCTAATGAAAAACTGTTTTTT.

This clonotype was seen only a few times. The V and J genes are TRBV20-1 and TRBJ1-5; D is ambiguous. Per the germline V gene, CDR1 is DFQATT and CDR2 is SNEGSKA (reference sequence). The CDR3 contains 14 residues. Between the trimmed V and J ends, which lost 0 bases and 2 bases, there was a span of 8 bases. CDR3 sequence (DNA): TGCAGTGCTAGAGAGCTACGGGGCAATCAGCCCCAGCATTTT. It specifies CSARELRGNQPQHF.

The table lists this clonotype with a count of one. The chain carries TRBV4-3 and TRBJ2-1, with D perhaps matching TRBD1 (5 bases). With the DNA end fitting TRBJ2-7 better, the J assignment may be wrong. Germline CDR1 and CDR2: LGHNA and YSLEER. The CDR3 has 15 amino acids. In DNA form, the CDR3 reads TGCGCCAGCAGCCAAGAGCAAGGTAGGACAAATGAGCAGTACTTC. It codes for CASSQEQGRTNEQYF.

The rearrangement uses TRBV20-1 and TRBJ1-1; D may be TRBD1 (5 bases). Trimming removed 4 bases from V and 5 bases from J, with 17 bases in between. The germline V gene encodes CDR1 DFQATT and CDR2 SNEGSKA (reference sequence). The CDR3 loop spans 14 amino acids. The CDR3 loop reads CSANRGPGGTEAFF. In DNA, the CDR3 is TGCAGTGCTAACCGGGGCCCAGGAGGAACTGAAGCTTTCTTT.